This T cell receptor beta chain was retrieved from a study of CD4 T cells in relation to SARS-CoV-2 and coronaviruses. CDR3 length: 14 residues. V was cut by 4 bases and J by 6 bases, with 13 bases left in between. Germline CDR1 SGHRS, CDR2 YFSETQ. Assay used: immunoSEQ multiplex PCR; TCRdb lists only in-frame clones, some missing. The sample has around 26,000 clones; roughly 69% are singletons. Of note for this clone: As yet, its antigen is unknown.

CD4+ T cells from unexposed donors were obtained before the COVID-19 pandemic (2011-2018). CD4+ T cells were isolated from the cells after 10 days of culture. Source material: CD4+ T cells from PBMCs, cultured in vitro. This TCR was recovered from a human donor in good health. The rearrangement links TRBV5-1 to TRBJ2-2; D may be TRBD2 (7 bases). In DNA form, the CDR3 reads TGCGCCAGCAGCCTCAGGGAGGGGGCCGGGGAGCTGTTTTTT. Protein sequence: CASSLREGAGELFF.